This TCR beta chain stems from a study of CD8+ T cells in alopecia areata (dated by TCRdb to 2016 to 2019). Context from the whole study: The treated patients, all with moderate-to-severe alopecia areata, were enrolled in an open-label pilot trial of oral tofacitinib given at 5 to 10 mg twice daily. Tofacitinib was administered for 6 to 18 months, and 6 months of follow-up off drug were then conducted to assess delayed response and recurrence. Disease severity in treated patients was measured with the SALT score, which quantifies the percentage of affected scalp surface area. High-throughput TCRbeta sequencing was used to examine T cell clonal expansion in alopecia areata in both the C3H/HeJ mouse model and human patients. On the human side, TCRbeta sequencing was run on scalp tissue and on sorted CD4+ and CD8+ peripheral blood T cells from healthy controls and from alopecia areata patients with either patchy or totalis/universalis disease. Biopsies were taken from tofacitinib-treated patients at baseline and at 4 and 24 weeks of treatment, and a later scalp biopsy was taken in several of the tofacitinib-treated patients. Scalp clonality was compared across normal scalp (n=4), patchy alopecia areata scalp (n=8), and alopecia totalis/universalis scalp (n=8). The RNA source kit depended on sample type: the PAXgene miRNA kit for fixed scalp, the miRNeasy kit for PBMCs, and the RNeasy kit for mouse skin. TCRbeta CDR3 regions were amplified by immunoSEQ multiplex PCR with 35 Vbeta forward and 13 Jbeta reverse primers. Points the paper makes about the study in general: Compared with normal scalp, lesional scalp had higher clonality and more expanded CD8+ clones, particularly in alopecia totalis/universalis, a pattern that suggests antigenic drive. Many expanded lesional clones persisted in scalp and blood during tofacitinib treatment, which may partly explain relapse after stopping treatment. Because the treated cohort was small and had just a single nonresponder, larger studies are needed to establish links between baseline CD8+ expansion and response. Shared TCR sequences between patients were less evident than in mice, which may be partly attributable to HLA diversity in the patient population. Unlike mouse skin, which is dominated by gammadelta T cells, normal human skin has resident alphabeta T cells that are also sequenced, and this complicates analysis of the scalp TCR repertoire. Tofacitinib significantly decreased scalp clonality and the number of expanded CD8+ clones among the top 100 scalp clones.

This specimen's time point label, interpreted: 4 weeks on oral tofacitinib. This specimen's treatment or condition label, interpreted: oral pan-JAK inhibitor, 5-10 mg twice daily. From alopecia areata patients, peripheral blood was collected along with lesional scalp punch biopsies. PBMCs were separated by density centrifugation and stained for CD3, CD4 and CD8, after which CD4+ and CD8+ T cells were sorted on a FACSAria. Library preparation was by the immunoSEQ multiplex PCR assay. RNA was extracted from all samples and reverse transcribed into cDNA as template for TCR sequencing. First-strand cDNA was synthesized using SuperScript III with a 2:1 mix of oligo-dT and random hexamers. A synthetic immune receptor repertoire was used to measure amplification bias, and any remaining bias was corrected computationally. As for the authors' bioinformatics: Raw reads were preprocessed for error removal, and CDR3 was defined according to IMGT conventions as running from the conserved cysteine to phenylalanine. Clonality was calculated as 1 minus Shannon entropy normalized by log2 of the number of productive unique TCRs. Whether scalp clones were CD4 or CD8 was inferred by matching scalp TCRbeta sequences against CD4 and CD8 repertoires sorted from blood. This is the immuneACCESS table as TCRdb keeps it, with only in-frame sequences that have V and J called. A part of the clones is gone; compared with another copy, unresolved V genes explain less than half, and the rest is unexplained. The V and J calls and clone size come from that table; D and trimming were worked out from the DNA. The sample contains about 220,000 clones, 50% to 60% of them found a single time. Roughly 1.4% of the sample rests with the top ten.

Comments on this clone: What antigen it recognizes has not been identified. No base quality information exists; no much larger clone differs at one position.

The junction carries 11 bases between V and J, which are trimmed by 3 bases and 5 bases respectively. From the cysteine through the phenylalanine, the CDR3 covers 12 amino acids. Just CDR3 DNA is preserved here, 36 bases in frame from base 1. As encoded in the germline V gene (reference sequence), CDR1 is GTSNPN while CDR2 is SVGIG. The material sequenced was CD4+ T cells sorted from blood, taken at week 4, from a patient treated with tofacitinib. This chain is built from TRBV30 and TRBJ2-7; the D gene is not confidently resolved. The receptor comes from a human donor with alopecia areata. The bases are TGTGCCTGGAGGGAATCAGGTGACGAGCAGTACTTC. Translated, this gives CAWRESGDEQYF.